This TCR beta chain was identified in a study of T cells in Graves' hyperthyroidism and ophthalmopathy. Background on the study: Peripheral blood was drawn at first diagnosis, prior to all treatment.

This clonotype was detected only a few times. Per the germline V gene, CDR1 is LNHNV and CDR2 is YYDKDF (reference sequence). The CDR3 is 16 residues long. V shed 5 bases and J shed 1 base, with 17 bases lying between them. What was amplified from RNA transcripts were TCR beta CDR3 regions. The study used the HTBI primer set for a first-round RT-PCR of the TCR CDR3. TCRdb analysed the multiplex PCR reads with MiXCR anew, one entry per CDR3 protein. Among about 760,000 distinct CDR3 sequences listed, 35% were seen once. Any patient presenting with uncontrolled infection, other autoimmune disease, pregnancy or lactation was left out.

The chain couples TRBV15 to TRBJ1-1, with D maybe TRBD1 (5 bases). The receptor's source is a woman in her forties with Graves' hyperthyroidism. What was sequenced was blood. DNA of the CDR3: TGTGCCACCAGCCGGGTCGGCGGGGGGGGGAACACTGAAGCTTTCTTT. Its protein product is CATSRVGGGGNTEAFF.